These 17 T cell receptor beta chains were all obtained from the same sample, sequenced in a study of T cells after yellow fever vaccination (dated by TCRdb to about 2019). The sample's treatment or condition label, in plain terms: live attenuated yellow fever vaccine strain. Library construction relied on 5' RACE. The listed sequencing device is Illumina HiSeq 2500. The public reads were quality trimmed at Q25 with fastp and then assembled into clones with MiXCR by TCRdb, keeping productive beta chains. All rows with the same CDR3 protein become a single entry with the most common DNA and genes. The sample yields 140,000 to 150,000 distinct CDR3 sequences; less than 8.5% were counted once. The ten largest clonotypes hold about 0.61% of the sample. The starting material was CD4+ T cells sorted from PBMCs, obtained 10 days after the yellow fever booster vaccination. These receptors were collected from a man aged 30 to 39 who received the YFV17D yellow fever vaccine.

This clonotype was observed at least ten times. The chain links TRBV5-1 to TRBJ1-5, with a tentative D call TRBD1 (6 bases). Germline V CDR1 and CDR2: SGHRS, YFSETQ. The CDR3 runs 18 residues. V shed 0 bases and J shed 4 bases, with 20 bases lying between them. The chain's CDR3 is CASSLASRGRTANQPQHF. The CDR3, as DNA: TGCGCCAGCAGCTTGGCCTCGAGGGGAAGGACAGCGAATCAGCCCCAGCATTTT.

With respect to this clonotype: This may be a read error, as it is one base from a much larger clone. The CDR3 loop is CASGSRATHEQYF. In nucleotides, the CDR3 is TGTGCTAGTGGTTCCCGGGCTACCCACGAGCAGTACTTC. V and J are TRBV12-5 and TRBJ2-7; D call uncertain. V dropped 4 bases and J dropped 5 bases, with 12 bases sitting between them. The CDR3 sequence is 13 residues long. The germline V gene has CDR1 LGHNT and CDR2 FRNRAP.

This clonotype was seen a handful of times. This sequence joins TRBV30 and TRBJ1-4; D ambiguous. Per the germline V gene, CDR1 is GTSNPN and CDR2 is SVGIG (reference sequence). The CDR3 length is 11 residues. The germline V and J ends were trimmed by 3 bases and 7 bases, with 6 bases remaining between them. The CDR3 DNA follows: TGTGCCTGGAGCCGTCGTGAAAAACTGTTTTTT. This translates into CAWSRREKLFF.

This clonotype has ten or more counts. V is TRBV28 and J is TRBJ1-5; D unclear. This CDR3 comprises 12 residues. From germline, CDR1 is MDHEN and CDR2 SYDVKM. Between the trimmed V and J ends, which lost 4 bases and 4 bases, there was a span of 5 bases. In DNA form, the CDR3 reads TGTGCCAGCAGTTCCCAAAATCAGCCCCAGCATTTT. Its protein product is CASSSQNQPQHF.

This clonotype was counted ten times or more. The CDR3 bases are TGTGCCAGCAGCTCCTCCTACGCGGATACGCAGTATTTT. Translated: CASSSSYADTQYF. V gene TRBV11-2 combines with J gene TRBJ2-3, with D unclear. CDR1 and CDR2 (germline): SGHAT, FQNNGV. The CDR3 runs to 13 residues. V dropped 4 bases and J dropped 6 bases, with 11 bases sitting between them.

The chain carries TRBV21-1 and TRBJ2-1; TRBD1, the table's D call, lacks a check against the DNA. TRBV21-1 is shown as a pseudogene. CDR3 length equals 16 residues. CDR3 in DNA: TGTGCCAGCAGCAAAAGACGGGGACAGGGTTACAATGAGCAGTTCTTC. This sequence encodes CASSKRRGQGYNEQFF.

This clonotype was seen repeatedly, ten times or more. This chain links TRBV7-8 with TRBJ2-5, with TRBD2 as a possible D gene (5 bases). The V end lost 2 bases, the J end lost 1 base, and 8 bases lay between the germline ends. The CDR3 contains 14 residues. Germline loops: CDR1 SGHVS, CDR2 FQNEAQ. CDR3 region: CASSLSLAQETQYF. The CDR3 nucleotides read TGTGCCAGCAGCTTATCCCTAGCCCAAGAGACCCAGTACTTC.

The chain uses TRBV2 and TRBJ2-7; 11 nucleotides match TRBD1. With 7 bases clipped from V and 2 bases from J, the junction kept 1 base outside the gene matches. The CDR3 totals 13 residues. From germline, CDR1 is SNHLY and CDR2 FYNNEI. The CDR3 DNA sequence: TGTGCCAGCACGGGACAGGGGGCCTACGAGCAGTACTTC. Translating gives CASTGQGAYEQYF.

This clonotype was observed at least ten times. The chain couples TRBV9 to TRBJ1-5; unclear D gene. This CDR3 region has 14 residues. Germline CDR1 reads SGDLS; CDR2 reads YYNGEE. Trimming removed 3 bases at V and 0 bases at J, with 7 bases between. For the CDR3, the DNA is TGTGCCAGCAGCGCGGGCGGTAGCAATCAGCCCCAGCATTTT. This codes for CASSAGGSNQPQHF.

Many counts were recorded for this clonotype. The chain employs TRBV7-2 and TRBJ2-5; either TRBD1 or TRBD2 may fit D (5 bases each). The V gene lost 0 bases and the J gene lost 7 bases, with 9 bases spanning the gap. The CDR3 has 13 amino acids. The germline CDR1 and CDR2 sequences are SGHTA and FQGNSA. The CDR3 coding sequence is TGTGCCAGCAGCTTAGCAGGGGAGCGGACCCAGTACTTC. It is translated as CASSLAGERTQYF.

This clonotype came up many times. The chain joins TRBV20-1 to TRBJ2-5; the D gene is possibly TRBD2 (7 bases). Per the germline V gene, CDR1 is DFQATT and CDR2 is SNEGSKA (reference sequence). The CDR3 totals 13 residues. With 3 bases removed from V and 5 bases from J, the gap between germline ends came to 13 bases. The CDR3 DNA reads TGCAGTGCTAGTCGCGGGGGCGCGGAGACCCAGTACTTC. Residues: CSASRGGAETQYF.

This clonotype was seen a handful of times. The V call is TRBV6-5, the J call TRBJ1-1; D call uncertain. The V gene lost 4 bases and the J gene lost 6 bases, with 18 bases spanning the gap. The CDR3 sequence is 15 residues long. The germline V gene encodes CDR1 MNHEY and CDR2 SVGAGI. In DNA form, the CDR3 reads TGTGCCAGCAGTTCCCCGGGCACTGTGGGTCCTGAAGCTTTCTTT. Protein product: CASSSPGTVGPEAFF.

This clonotype was detected ten times or more. The chain recombines TRBV6-2 or TRBV6-3 with TRBJ1-5; D is uncertain. The CDR3 consists of 16 residues. In germline, CDR1 is MNHEY, CDR2 SVGEGT. Trimming took off 0 bases at V and 4 bases at J, with 13 bases between the two ends. The CDR3 loop reads CASSYSSGSRNQPQHF. CDR3 sequence (DNA): TGTGCCAGCAGTTACTCGAGCGGGTCCCGAAATCAGCCCCAGCATTTT.

The table lists this clonotype with many counts. The chain joins TRBV6-1 to TRBJ2-7; D gene ambiguous. The length of the CDR3 is 14 residues. Germline lookup yields CDR1 MNHNS and CDR2 SASEGT. V was clipped by 4 bases and J by 2 bases, with 12 bases between them. CDR3 sequence reads: CASSAPGGTYEQYF. CDR3 DNA: TGTGCCAGCAGTGCGCCGGGTGGCACCTACGAGCAGTACTTC.

This clonotype was seen at least ten times. The chain links TRBV20-1 to TRBJ2-5, with D possibly TRBD1 on 5 matching bases. V was cut by 5 bases and J by 1 base, with 14 bases left in between. This CDR3 region has 14 residues. Germline CDR1 and CDR2: DFQATT and SNEGSKA (reference sequence). Here the CDR3 DNA reads TGCAGTGCTGGCACGACAGTCCCCCAAGAGACCCAGTACTTC. It is translated as CSAGTTVPQETQYF.

At least ten counts were recorded for this clonotype. J is TRBJ2-5 and V is TRBV24-1, with 7 bases matching TRBD2. V lost 4 bases, J lost 5 bases, and 9 bases stayed unmatched. The germline CDR1 and CDR2 sequences are KGHDR and SFDVKD. The CDR3 consists of 15 residues. CDR3 coding DNA: TGTGCCACCAGTGACCCCAACGGGGGGTTGGAGACCCAGTACTTC. Translated, it gives CATSDPNGGLETQYF.

This clonotype was seen ten or more times. The CDR3 sequence is CSVDRGPDTEAFF. CDR3 DNA sequence: TGCAGCGTAGACAGGGGGCCTGACACTGAAGCTTTCTTT. This rearrangement joins TRBV29-1 to TRBJ1-1; TRBD1 aligns across 10 bases. V was clipped by 6 bases and J by 3 bases; unmatched bases: 4. The CDR3 sequence is 13 residues long. The germline CDR1 and CDR2 sequences are SQVTM and ANQGSEA.